These 14 T cell receptor beta chains originate from one sample sequenced in a study of regulatory T cells in long-lasting Graves disease. Relying on iRepertoire HTBI primers and Arm-PCR of CDR3 regions, the team built TCR beta libraries. TCRdb reanalysed the multiplex PCR reads using MiXCR and keeps one entry per CDR3 protein. This table holds some 500,000 distinct CDR3 sequences, 13% found once. Regarding time point: newly diagnosed GD, antithyroid drugs for less than 3 months. PBMC-extracted RNA yielded the TCR library. This sample was also put to use in a study of T cells in Graves' hyperthyroidism and ophthalmopathy.

The source was peripheral blood mononuclear cells (PBMCs), collected at new diagnosis, from a patient treated with antithyroid drugs. The receptors shown here come from a man under 40 with Graves disease.

This clonotype occurred many times. The chain has TRBV2 and TRBJ2-7, with 15 bases aligning to TRBD2. The CDR3 length is 17 residues. V lost 11 bases, J lost 0 bases, and 11 bases stayed unmatched. Germline CDR1 SNHLY, CDR2 FYNNEI. CDR3 sequence: CAASGTSGRTLSYEQYF. In DNA, the CDR3 is TGTGCCGCATCCGGGACTAGCGGGAGGACCCTCTCCTACGAGCAGTACTTC.

This clonotype has a count of ten or more. This chain joins TRBV5-1 and TRBJ1-2, with 8 positions matching TRBD1. The J segment lost 4 bases and the V segment lost 4 bases, leaving 6 bases of the junction unmatched. Germline V gene sequence: CDR1 SGHRS, CDR2 YFSETQ. This CDR3 comprises 14 residues. The DNA for the CDR3 is TGCGCCAGCAGCCAAGGACAGGGACCCTATGGCTACACCTTC. Amino acids: CASSQGQGPYGYTF.

This clonotype was seen at least ten times. This chain joins TRBV2 and TRBJ2-3; 11 positions match TRBD2. Per the germline V gene, CDR1 is SNHLY and CDR2 is FYNNEI. V was clipped by 6 bases and J by 2 bases; unmatched bases: 7. This CDR3 region has 16 residues. CDR3 coding DNA: TGTGCCAGCAGACAGGGACTAGCGGACTACACAGATACGCAGTATTTT. Residues: CASRQGLADYTDTQYF.

J is TRBJ2-1 and V is TRBV30; 10 nucleotides align to TRBD1. Trimming took 2 bases from V and 6 from J; bases not matched to a gene: 7. The CDR3 spans 15 residues. CDR1 GTSNPN and CDR2 SVGIG come from the germline V gene (reference sequence). Here the CDR3 DNA reads TGTGCCTGGAGTCTAAGACAGGGGGCGGGCAATGAGCAGTTCTTC. Translated: CAWSLRQGAGNEQFF.

In its sample, this clonotype was seen many times. J is TRBJ2-2 and V is TRBV20-1; possibly TRBD1 for D (5 bases). V dropped 0 bases and J dropped 1 base, with 12 bases sitting between them. Looked up from germline, CDR1 is DFQATT and CDR2 is SNEGSKA (reference sequence). The CDR3 is 16 amino acids. This chain's CDR3 is CSARDPLTGNTGELFF. The CDR3 DNA reads TGCAGTGCTAGAGACCCACTTACAGGGAACACCGGGGAGCTGTTTTTT.

J is TRBJ2-3 and V is TRBV5-1; 13 bases fit TRBD2. The V and J ends lost 4 bases and 4 bases, in that order; junction bases with no gene match: 6. The V gene's germline CDR1 is SGHRS and CDR2 YFSETQ. The CDR3 sequence is 16 residues long. CDR3 in amino acids: CASSLTSGRAADTQYF. DNA of the CDR3: TGCGCCAGCAGCCTAACTAGCGGGAGGGCCGCAGATACGCAGTATTTT.

The sample holds a few counts of this clonotype. The likely explanation is a read error, given a far larger clone one base away. The rearrangement joins TRBV29-1 to TRBJ2-1; possibly TRBD2 for D (6 bases). The CDR3 totals 12 residues. V gave up 3 bases and J gave up 10 bases, with 13 bases separating them. Germline assignment: CDR1 SQVTM and CDR2 ANQGSEA. The chain's CDR3 is CSVDAGGDEQFF. CDR3 DNA: TGCAGCGTTGACGCAGGCGGGGACGAGCAGTTCTTC.

This chain joins TRBV7-2 and TRBJ1-6; D not certain. CDR1 is SGHTA, CDR2 FQGNSA, per germline. V was shortened by 5 bases and J by 0 bases, with 14 bases between the two germline ends. The CDR3 consists of 17 residues. Written as DNA, the CDR3 is TGTGCCAGCAGCCCAACGTACAGAAGCTCCTATAATTCACCCCTCCACTTT. Its translation: CASSPTYRSSYNSPLHF.

The chain couples TRBV27 to TRBJ2-1; D is perhaps TRBD2 (5 bases). CDR3 length: 12 amino acids. Trimming shortened V by 8 bases and J by 3 bases, and 8 bases separated the two germline ends. Germline V lookup: CDR1 MNHEY, CDR2 SMNVEV (reference sequence). CDR3 protein: CASPRGYNEQFF. In DNA form, the CDR3 reads TGTGCCAGCCCTCGGGGCTACAATGAGCAGTTCTTC.

This clonotype has at least ten counts. The genes are TRBV30 and TRBJ2-3; possibly TRBD1 for D (6 bases). This CDR3 is built from 12 residues. From germline, CDR1 is GTSNPN and CDR2 SVGIG (reference sequence). Trimming pared 3 bases from V and 5 bases from J, leaving 9 bases between. This chain's CDR3 is CAWRTGGDTQYF. The DNA for the CDR3 is TGTGCCTGGAGGACAGGTGGAGATACGCAGTATTTT. The full variable domain, in which reference TRBV30 and TRBJ2-3 provide the parts outside the CDR3, is SQTIHQWPATLVQPVGSPLSLECTVEGTSNPNLYWYRQAAGRGLQLLFYSVGIGQISSEVPQNLSASRPQDRQFILSSKKLLLSDSGFYLCAWRTGGDTQYFGPGTRLTVL.

This chain uses TRBV28 with TRBJ2-7, with 14 bases lining up with TRBD2. The CDR3 has 18 amino acids. The germline V gene encodes CDR1 MDHEN and CDR2 SYDVKM. V shed 5 bases and J 6 bases; nucleotides not matched to a gene: 15. The CDR3 loop is CASSPGTSGGIWVSEQYF. In DNA form, the CDR3 reads TGTGCCAGCAGTCCAGGGACTAGCGGGGGTATTTGGGTATCCGAGCAGTACTTC.

This clonotype was detected ten times or more. The rearrangement links TRBV11-3 to TRBJ2-1, with D unresolved. Looked up from germline, CDR1 is SGHNT and CDR2 is YENEEA. The CDR3 is made up of 15 amino acids. Trimming left V 5 bases short and J 2 bases short, with 13 bases between. CDR3 nucleotide sequence: TGTGCCAGCAGCGGAGCTAACGCCGCCTACAATGAGCAGTTCTTC. This sequence encodes CASSGANAAYNEQFF.

Comment on this clonotype: With only one base between it and a far larger clone, this is likely a read error. The J gene is TRBJ2-1, the V gene TRBV28, with 7 bases matching TRBD2. The J call may not be correct, given that the DNA end is closer to TRBJ2-3. This CDR3 contains 14 residues. Per the germline V gene, CDR1 is MDHEN and CDR2 is SYDVKM. CDR3 in amino acids: CAGSSHGRSDTQYF. The CDR3 region has the DNA TGTGCCGGCAGTTCCCACGGGAGGTCAGATACGCAGTATTTT.

The chain has TRBV7-8 and TRBJ2-2; 9 positions agree with TRBD2. Germline assignment: CDR1 SGHVS and CDR2 FQNEAQ. This CDR3 contains 16 residues. J was trimmed by 5 bases and V by 5 bases; bases with no gene match: 9. CDR3 loop: CASSPGLARGTGELFF. DNA for the CDR3: TGTGCCAGCAGCCCGGGACTAGCCAGGGGGACCGGGGAGCTGTTTTTT.